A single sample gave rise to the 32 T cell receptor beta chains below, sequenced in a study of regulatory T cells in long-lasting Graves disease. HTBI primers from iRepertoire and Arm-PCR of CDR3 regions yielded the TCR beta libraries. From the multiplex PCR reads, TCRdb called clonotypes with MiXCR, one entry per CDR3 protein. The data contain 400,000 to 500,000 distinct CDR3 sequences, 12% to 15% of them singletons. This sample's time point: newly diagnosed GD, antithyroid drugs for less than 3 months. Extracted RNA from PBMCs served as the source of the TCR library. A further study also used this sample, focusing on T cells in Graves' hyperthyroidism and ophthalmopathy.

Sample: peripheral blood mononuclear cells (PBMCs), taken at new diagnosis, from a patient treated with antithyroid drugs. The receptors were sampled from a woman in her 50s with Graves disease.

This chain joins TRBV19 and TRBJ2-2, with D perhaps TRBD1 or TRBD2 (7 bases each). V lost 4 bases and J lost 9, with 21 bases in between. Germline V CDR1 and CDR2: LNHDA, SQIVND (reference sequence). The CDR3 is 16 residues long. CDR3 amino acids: CASSRGTGQRGRELFF. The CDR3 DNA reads TGTGCCAGTAGTAGAGGGACGGGACAGCGGGGACGGGAGCTGTTTTTT.

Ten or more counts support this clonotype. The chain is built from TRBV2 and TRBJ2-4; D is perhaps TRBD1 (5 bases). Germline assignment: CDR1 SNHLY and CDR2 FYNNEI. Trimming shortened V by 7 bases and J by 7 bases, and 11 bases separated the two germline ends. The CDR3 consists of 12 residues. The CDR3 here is CASKTDNNIQYF. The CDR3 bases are TGTGCCAGCAAAACGGACAACAACATTCAGTACTTC.

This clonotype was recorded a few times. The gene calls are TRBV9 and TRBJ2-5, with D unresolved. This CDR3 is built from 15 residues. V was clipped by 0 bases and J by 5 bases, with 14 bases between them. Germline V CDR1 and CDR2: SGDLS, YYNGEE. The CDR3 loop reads CASSVATLDRETQYF. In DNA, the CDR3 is TGTGCCAGCAGCGTAGCTACGTTGGACCGTGAGACCCAGTACTTC.

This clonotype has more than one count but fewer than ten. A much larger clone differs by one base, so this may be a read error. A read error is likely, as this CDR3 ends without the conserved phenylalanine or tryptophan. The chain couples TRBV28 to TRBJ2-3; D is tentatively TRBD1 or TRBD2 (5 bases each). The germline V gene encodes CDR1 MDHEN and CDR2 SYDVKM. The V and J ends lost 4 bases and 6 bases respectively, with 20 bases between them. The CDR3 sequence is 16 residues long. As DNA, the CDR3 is TGTGCCAGCAGTTCTCCCGGGGACGGCACTTCGGATACGCAGTATCTT. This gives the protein CASSSPGDGTSDTQYL.

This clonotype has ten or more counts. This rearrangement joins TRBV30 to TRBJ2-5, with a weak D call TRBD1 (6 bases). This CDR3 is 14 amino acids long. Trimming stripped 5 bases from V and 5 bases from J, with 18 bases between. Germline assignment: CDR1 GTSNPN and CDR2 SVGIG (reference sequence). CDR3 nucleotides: TGTGCCTGGGGCCTGAACAGGGACCGCGAGACCCAGTACTTC. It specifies CAWGLNRDRETQYF.

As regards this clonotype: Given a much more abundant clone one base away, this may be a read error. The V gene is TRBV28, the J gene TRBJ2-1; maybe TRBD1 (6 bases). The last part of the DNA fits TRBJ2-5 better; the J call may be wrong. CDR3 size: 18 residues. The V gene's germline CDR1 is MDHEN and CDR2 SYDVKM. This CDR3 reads CAGSLWKTSGTTKETQYF. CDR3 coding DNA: TGTGCCGGCAGTTTATGGAAGACTTCCGGGACAACGAAAGAGACCCAGTACTTC.

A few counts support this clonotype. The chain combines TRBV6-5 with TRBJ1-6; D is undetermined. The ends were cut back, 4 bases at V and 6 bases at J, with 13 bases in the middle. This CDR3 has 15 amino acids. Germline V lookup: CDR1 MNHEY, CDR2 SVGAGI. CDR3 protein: CASSLGGSSNSPLHF. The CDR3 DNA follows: TGTGCCAGCAGTTTGGGCGGGTCTAGTAATTCACCCCTCCACTTT.

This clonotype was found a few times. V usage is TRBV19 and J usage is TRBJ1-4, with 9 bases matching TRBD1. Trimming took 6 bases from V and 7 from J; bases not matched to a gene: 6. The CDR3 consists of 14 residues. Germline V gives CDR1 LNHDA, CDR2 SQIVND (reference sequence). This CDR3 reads CASRSGQGFEKLFF. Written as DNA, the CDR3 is TGTGCCAGTAGATCGGGACAGGGATTTGAAAAACTGTTTTTT.

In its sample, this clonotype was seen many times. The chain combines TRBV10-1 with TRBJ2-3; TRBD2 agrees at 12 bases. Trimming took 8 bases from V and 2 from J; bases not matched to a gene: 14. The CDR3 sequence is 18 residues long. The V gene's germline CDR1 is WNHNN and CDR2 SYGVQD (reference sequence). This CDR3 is CASAGLAGPSRDTDTQYF. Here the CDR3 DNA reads TGCGCCAGCGCGGGACTAGCGGGCCCCAGCCGAGACACAGATACGCAGTATTTT.

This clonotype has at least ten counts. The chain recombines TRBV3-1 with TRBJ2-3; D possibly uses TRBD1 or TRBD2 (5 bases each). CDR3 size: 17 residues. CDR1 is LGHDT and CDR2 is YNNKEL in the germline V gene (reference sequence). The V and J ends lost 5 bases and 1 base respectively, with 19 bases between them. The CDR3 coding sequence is TGTGCCAGCAGCTCGGATCGGGGCACCTTGGGCACAGATACGCAGTATTTT. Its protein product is CASSSDRGTLGTDTQYF.

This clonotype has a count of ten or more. The CDR3 spells CASSPPGGGNQPQHF. The CDR3 DNA sequence: TGTGCCAGCTCACCACCGGGGGGGGGCAATCAGCCCCAGCATTTT. V and J are TRBV18 and TRBJ1-5; D is perhaps TRBD1 (5 bases). From germline, CDR1 is KGHSH and CDR2 LQKENI. V was trimmed by 0 bases and J by 2 bases, leaving 8 bases between them. This CDR3 region has 15 residues. Filled out from reference TRBV18 and TRBJ1-5, the complete variable domain reads NAGVMQNPRHLVRRRGQEARLRCSPMKGHSHVYWYRQLPEEGLKFMVYLQKENIIDESGMPKERFSAEFPKEGPSILRIQQVVRGDSAAYFCASSPPGGGNQPQHFGDGTRLSIL.

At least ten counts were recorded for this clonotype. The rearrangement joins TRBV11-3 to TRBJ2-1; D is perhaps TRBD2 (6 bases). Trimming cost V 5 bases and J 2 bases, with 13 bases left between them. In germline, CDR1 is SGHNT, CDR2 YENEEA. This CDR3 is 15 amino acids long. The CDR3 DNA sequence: TGTGCCAGCAGCCTTGGGCGGGAAGCCTACAATGAGCAGTTCTTC. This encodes CASSLGREAYNEQFF.

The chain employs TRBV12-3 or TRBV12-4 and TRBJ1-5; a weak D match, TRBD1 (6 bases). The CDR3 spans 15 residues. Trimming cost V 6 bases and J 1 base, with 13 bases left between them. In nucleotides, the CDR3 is TGTGCCAGCAGGGGACATGGATTAAGCAATCAGCCCCAGCATTTT. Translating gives CASRGHGLSNQPQHF.

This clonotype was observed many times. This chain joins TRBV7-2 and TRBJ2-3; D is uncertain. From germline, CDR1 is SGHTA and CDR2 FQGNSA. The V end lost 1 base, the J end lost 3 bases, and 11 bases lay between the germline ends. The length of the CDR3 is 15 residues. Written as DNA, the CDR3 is TGTGCCAGCAGCTTAGGGGGAATCCGTACAGATACGCAGTATTTT. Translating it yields CASSLGGIRTDTQYF.

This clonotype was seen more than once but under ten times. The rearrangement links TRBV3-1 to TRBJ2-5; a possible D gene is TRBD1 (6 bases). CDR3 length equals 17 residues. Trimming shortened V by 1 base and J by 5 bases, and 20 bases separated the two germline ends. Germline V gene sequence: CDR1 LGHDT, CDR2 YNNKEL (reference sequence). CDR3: CASSQGTDPEGGETQYF. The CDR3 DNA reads TGTGCCAGCAGCCAAGGGACAGACCCCGAGGGTGGCGAGACCCAGTACTTC.

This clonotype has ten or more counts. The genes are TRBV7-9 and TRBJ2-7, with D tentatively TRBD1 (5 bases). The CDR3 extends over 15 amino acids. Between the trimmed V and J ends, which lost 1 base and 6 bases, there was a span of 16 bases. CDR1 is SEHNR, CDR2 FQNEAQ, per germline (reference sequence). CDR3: CASSLGLAGYLEQYF. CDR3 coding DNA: TGTGCCAGCAGCTTAGGGTTGGCAGGGTATCTCGAGCAGTACTTC.

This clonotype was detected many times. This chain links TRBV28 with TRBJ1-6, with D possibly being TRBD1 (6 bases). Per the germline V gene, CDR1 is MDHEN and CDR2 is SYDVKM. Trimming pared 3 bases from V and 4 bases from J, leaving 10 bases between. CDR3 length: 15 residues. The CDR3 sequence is CASSFPGTYNSPLHF. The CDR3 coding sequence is TGTGCCAGCAGTTTTCCAGGGACATATAATTCACCCCTCCACTTT.

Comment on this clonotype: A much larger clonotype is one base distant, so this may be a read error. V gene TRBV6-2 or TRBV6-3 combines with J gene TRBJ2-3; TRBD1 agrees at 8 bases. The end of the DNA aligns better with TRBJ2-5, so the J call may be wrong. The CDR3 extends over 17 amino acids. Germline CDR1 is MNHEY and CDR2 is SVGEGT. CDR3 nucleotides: TGTGCCAGCAGTTACGCTGGCAGGGGGCGCCGGCAAGAGGCCCAGTACTTC. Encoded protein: CASSYAGRGRRQEAQYF.

The CDR3 sequence: CASSQASSPGELFF. In DNA, the CDR3 is TGCGCCAGCAGCCAAGCGTCTAGCCCCGGGGAGCTGTTTTTT. The rearrangement uses TRBV4-1 and TRBJ2-2; tentative D call: TRBD2 (5 bases). Germline V gene data show CDR1 as MGHRA and CDR2 as YSYEKL. This CDR3 spans 14 amino acids. Deletions cut 1 base from V and 6 bases from J, with 9 bases between.

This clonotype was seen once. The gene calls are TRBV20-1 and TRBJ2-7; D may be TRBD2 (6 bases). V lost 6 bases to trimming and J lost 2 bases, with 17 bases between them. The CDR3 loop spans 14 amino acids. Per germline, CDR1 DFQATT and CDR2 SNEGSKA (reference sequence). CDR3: CSAASGAGTYEQYF. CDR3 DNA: TGCAGTGCCGCATCGGGAGCAGGAACCTACGAGCAGTACTTC.

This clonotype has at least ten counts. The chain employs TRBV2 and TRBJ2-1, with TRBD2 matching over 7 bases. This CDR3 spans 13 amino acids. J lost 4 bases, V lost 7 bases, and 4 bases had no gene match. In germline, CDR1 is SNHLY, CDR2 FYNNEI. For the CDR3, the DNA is TGTGCCAGCAAAGCGGGACCTTACAATGAGCAGTTCTTC. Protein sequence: CASKAGPYNEQFF.

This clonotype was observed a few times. The chain's CDR3 is CASSPLLRGETQYF. Written as DNA, the CDR3 is TGTGCCAGCAGCCCCCTGCTCCGGGGTGAGACCCAGTACTTC. The chain is built from TRBV5-4 and TRBJ2-5; D perhaps matches TRBD2 (5 bases). Trimming took 4 bases from V and 5 from J, leaving 15 bases between them. This CDR3 region has 14 residues. CDR1 and CDR2 from the germline V gene are SGHNT and YYREEE (reference sequence).

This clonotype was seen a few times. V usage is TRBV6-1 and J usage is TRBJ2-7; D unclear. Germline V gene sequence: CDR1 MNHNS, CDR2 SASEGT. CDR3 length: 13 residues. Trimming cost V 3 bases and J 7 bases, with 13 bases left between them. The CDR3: CASSERQSWEQYF. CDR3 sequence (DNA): TGTGCCAGCAGTGAGCGGCAGTCTTGGGAGCAGTACTTC.

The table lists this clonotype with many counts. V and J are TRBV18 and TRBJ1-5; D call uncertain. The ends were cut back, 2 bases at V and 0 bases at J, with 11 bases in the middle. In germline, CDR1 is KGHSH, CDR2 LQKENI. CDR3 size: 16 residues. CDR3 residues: CASSPMAGNSNQPQHF. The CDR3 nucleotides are TGTGCCAGCTCACCAATGGCAGGCAATAGCAATCAGCCCCAGCATTTT. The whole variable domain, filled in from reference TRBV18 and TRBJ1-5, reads NAGVMQNPRHLVRRRGQEARLRCSPMKGHSHVYWYRQLPEEGLKFMVYLQKENIIDESGMPKERFSAEFPKEGPSILRIQQVVRGDSAAYFCASSPMAGNSNQPQHFGDGTRLSIL.

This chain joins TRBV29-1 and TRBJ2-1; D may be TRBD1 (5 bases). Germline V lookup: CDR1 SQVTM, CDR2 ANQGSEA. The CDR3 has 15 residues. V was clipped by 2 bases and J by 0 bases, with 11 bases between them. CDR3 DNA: TGCAGCGTTGAAAGACAGTCGGGCTCCTACAATGAGCAGTTCTTC. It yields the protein CSVERQSGSYNEQFF.

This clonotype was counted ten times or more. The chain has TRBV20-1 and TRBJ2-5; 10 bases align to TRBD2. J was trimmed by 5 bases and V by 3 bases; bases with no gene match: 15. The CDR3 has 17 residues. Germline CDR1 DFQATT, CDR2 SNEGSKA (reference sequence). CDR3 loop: CSARTGLAGADGETQYF. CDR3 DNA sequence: TGCAGTGCTAGGACCGGGCTAGCGGGAGCGGATGGGGAGACCCAGTACTTC.

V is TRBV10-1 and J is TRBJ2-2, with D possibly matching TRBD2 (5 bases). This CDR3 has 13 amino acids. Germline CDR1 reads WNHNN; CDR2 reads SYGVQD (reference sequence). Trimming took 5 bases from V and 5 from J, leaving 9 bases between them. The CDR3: CASSFTRTGELFF. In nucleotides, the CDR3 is TGCGCCAGCAGTTTTACTAGGACCGGGGAGCTGTTTTTT.

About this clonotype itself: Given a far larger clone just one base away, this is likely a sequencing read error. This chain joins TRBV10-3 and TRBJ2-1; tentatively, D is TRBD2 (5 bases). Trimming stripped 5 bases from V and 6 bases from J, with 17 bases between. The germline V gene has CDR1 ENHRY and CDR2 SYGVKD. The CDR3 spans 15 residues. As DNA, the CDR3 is TGTGCCATCAGTTACGAGGACTTCCCCATCAATGAGCAGTTCTTC. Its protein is CAISYEDFPINEQFF.

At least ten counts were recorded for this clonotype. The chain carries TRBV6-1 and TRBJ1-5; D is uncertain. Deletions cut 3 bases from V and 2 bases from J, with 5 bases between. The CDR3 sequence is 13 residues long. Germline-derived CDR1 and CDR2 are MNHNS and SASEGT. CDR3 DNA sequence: TGTGCCAGCAGTGACACAGGCAATCAGCCCCAGCATTTT. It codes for CASSDTGNQPQHF.

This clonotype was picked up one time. In nucleotides, the CDR3 is TGCGCCAGCAGCCAACGCCAGGGACGGGGTAATTCACCCCTCCACTTT. Protein sequence: CASSQRQGRGNSPLHF. The chain joins TRBV4-1 to TRBJ1-6; tentative D call: TRBD1 (5 bases). V was shortened by 2 bases and J by 6 bases, with 14 bases between the two germline ends. Germline values: CDR1 MGHRA, CDR2 YSYEKL. The length of the CDR3 is 16 residues.

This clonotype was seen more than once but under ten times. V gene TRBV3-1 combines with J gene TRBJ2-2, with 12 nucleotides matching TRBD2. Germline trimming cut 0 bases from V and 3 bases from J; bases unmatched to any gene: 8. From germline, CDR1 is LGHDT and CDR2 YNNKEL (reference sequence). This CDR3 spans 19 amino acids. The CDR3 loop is CASSQEGWTSGTYTGELFF. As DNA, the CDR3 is TGTGCCAGCAGCCAAGAAGGGTGGACTAGCGGGACTTACACCGGGGAGCTGTTTTTT.

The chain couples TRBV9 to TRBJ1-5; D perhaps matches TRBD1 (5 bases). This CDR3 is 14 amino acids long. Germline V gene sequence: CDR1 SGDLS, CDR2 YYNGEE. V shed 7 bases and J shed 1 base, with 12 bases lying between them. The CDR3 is CASGGGRSNQPQHF. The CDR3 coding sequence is TGTGCCAGCGGGGGAGGCAGGAGCAATCAGCCCCAGCATTTT.